A single sample gave rise to the 18 T cell receptor beta chains below, sequenced in a study of shared clonotypes between healthy human individuals. Clones were read by immunoSEQ multiplex PCR, and TCRdb kept only the in-frame ones, dropping some. In the table there are under 600,000 clones, roughly 85% of which are singletons. Sequenced material: PBMCs. These receptors all come from a woman aged 40 to 55 in good health. Some clones in this sample may be carry-over from other donors' samples.

The chain recombines TRBV5-1 with TRBJ1-1; D ambiguous. Trimming stripped 0 bases from V and 6 bases from J, with 12 bases between. Per the germline V gene, CDR1 is SGHRS and CDR2 is YFSETQ. CDR3 length: 14 amino acids. The DNA of the CDR3 is TGCGCCAGCAGCTTGGGAGTGGGCAAGCCTGAAGCTTTCTTT. Amino acid sequence: CASSLGVGKPEAFF.

V usage is TRBV5-1 and J usage is TRBJ2-7; D call uncertain. The CDR3 has 15 residues. In germline, CDR1 is SGHRS, CDR2 YFSETQ. With 0 bases removed from V and 2 bases from J, the gap between germline ends came to 12 bases. In nucleotides, the CDR3 is TGCGCCAGCAGCTTGGATGTAGCTGGGGCCTACGAGCAGTACTTC. It encodes CASSLDVAGAYEQYF.

This clone was picked up one time. A much larger clone is a single base away; this may be a read error. The V gene is TRBV5-5, the J gene TRBJ2-6; D gene unclear. V was clipped by 0 bases and J by 0 bases, with 4 bases between them. Per the germline V gene, CDR1 is SGHKS and CDR2 is YYEKEE (reference sequence). CDR3 length: 15 amino acids. CDR3 coding DNA: TGTGCCAGCAGCTTGGGTTCCTCTGGGGCCAACGTCCTGACTTTC. This translates into CASSLGSSGANVLTF.

The V and J genes are TRBV2 and TRBJ1-2, with D maybe TRBD1 (5 bases). Germline assignment: CDR1 SNHLY and CDR2 FYNNEI. The V end was cut by 3 bases, the J end by 4 bases, with 12 bases between. This CDR3 contains 14 residues. The CDR3 sequence is CASSDAGGGYGYTF. The CDR3 bases are TGTGCCAGCAGTGATGCCGGGGGTGGCTATGGCTACACCTTC.

The rearrangement joins TRBV29-1 to TRBJ1-2; TRBD1 matches 11 bases. The CDR3 runs to 14 residues. With V trimmed by 3 bases and J by 4 bases, 4 bases remained unmatched. Germline V lookup: CDR1 SQVTM, CDR2 ANQGSEA. In DNA form, the CDR3 reads TGCAGCGTTGAGGGACAGGGGGGAGGCTATGGCTACACCTTC. It specifies CSVEGQGGGYGYTF.

The genes are TRBV28 and TRBJ1-5; a possible D gene is TRBD1 (5 bases). The CDR3 extends over 15 amino acids. Trimming left V 6 bases short and J 0 bases short, with 12 bases between. CDR1 is MDHEN, CDR2 SYDVKM, per germline. Here the CDR3 reads CASSSDNYSNQPQHF. The CDR3 region has the DNA TGTGCCAGCAGCTCGGACAATTATAGCAATCAGCCCCAGCATTTT.

V and J are TRBV2 and TRBJ2-2; TRBD2 matches at 12 bases. CDR1 SNHLY and CDR2 FYNNEI come from the germline V gene. The V and J ends lost 8 bases and 4 bases, in that order; junction bases with no gene match: 5. The CDR3 extends over 15 amino acids. CDR3 DNA sequence: TGTGCCAGCGCCGGACTAGCGGGGCCCACCGGGGAGCTGTTTTTT. Protein: CASAGLAGPTGELFF.

The chain is built from TRBV5-1 and TRBJ2-2; TRBD1 is a possible D gene (6 bases). Looked up from germline, CDR1 is SGHRS and CDR2 is YFSETQ. This CDR3 has 16 amino acids. Trimming took 3 bases from V and 0 from J, leaving 12 bases between them. The chain's CDR3 is CASSSIGTTNTGELFF. The CDR3 nucleotides are TGCGCCAGCAGCTCTATCGGGACAACGAACACCGGGGAGCTGTTTTTT. The variable domain in full, with the rest retrieved from reference TRBV5-1 and TRBJ2-2, is KAGVTQTPRYLIKTRGQQVTLSCSPISGHRSVSWYQQTPGQGLQFLFEYFSETQRNKGNFPGRFSGRQFSNSRSEMNVSTLELGDSALYLCASSSIGTTNTGELFFGEGSRLTVL.

The CDR3 spells CASSARGQGFTGITEAFF. Here the CDR3 DNA reads TGTGCCAGTAGCGCACGCGGACAGGGTTTTACCGGGATCACTGAAGCTTTCTTT. V gene TRBV19 combines with J gene TRBJ1-1, with TRBD1 identical over 8 bases. Germline V gives CDR1 LNHDA, CDR2 SQIVND (reference sequence). The CDR3 extends over 18 amino acids. With 6 bases clipped from V and 4 bases from J, the junction kept 19 bases outside the gene matches.

The chain links TRBV19 to TRBJ2-3, with 11 nucleotides matching TRBD2. Per germline, CDR1 LNHDA and CDR2 SQIVND (reference sequence). The V and J ends lost 3 bases and 1 base, in that order; junction bases with no gene match: 3. The CDR3 sequence is 16 residues long. The chain's CDR3 is CASSMTSGTRTDTQYF. The CDR3 region has the DNA TGTGCCAGTAGTATGACTAGCGGGACCCGCACAGATACGCAGTATTTT.

This rearrangement joins TRBV6-5 to TRBJ1-3, with 10 positions matching TRBD1. V shed 6 bases, J shed 4 bases, and the junction held 6 bases outside the gene matches. Germline V lookup: CDR1 MNHEY, CDR2 SVGAGI. The CDR3 consists of 15 residues. CDR3 sequence reads: CASRLQDRGGNTIYF. DNA of the CDR3: TGTGCCAGCAGACTCCAGGACAGGGGGGGAAACACCATATATTTT.

V gene TRBV7-3 combines with J gene TRBJ2-3, with TRBD2 as a possible D gene (5 bases). Looked up from germline, CDR1 is SGHTA and CDR2 is FQGTGA. Between the trimmed V and J ends, which lost 4 bases and 8 bases, there was a span of 13 bases. This CDR3 comprises 13 residues. The CDR3, as DNA: TGTGCCAGCAGCTCCACCGGGCGGGCTACGCAGTATTTT. Protein sequence: CASSSTGRATQYF.

In this sample, this clone turned up a few times. This chain uses TRBV5-1 with TRBJ2-1; the D call may be TRBD1 or TRBD2 (5 bases each). With 3 bases removed from V and 2 bases from J, the gap between germline ends came to 12 bases. The length of the CDR3 is 15 residues. Per germline, CDR1 SGHRS and CDR2 YFSETQ. The DNA for the CDR3 is TGCGCCAGCAGCTCCTCGGGACCCCCCTACAATGAGCAGTTCTTC. Protein sequence: CASSSSGPPYNEQFF.

The chain recombines TRBV6-1 with TRBJ1-2; D is uncertain. The germline V gene encodes CDR1 MNHNS and CDR2 SASEGT. This CDR3 has 14 amino acids. V was cut by 3 bases and J by 4 bases, with 12 bases left in between. This chain's CDR3 is CASSDIAALYGYTF. CDR3 in DNA: TGTGCCAGCAGTGACATTGCAGCCCTCTATGGCTACACCTTC.

The V gene is TRBV5-5, the J gene TRBJ2-2, with 9 bases matching TRBD2. V dropped 5 bases and J dropped 4; count of bases not matched to a gene: 9. The CDR3 runs 16 residues. Germline V gene data show CDR1 as SGHKS and CDR2 as YYEKEE (reference sequence). The CDR3 bases are TGTGCCAGCAGATCGACGTATAGCGGGGGCACCGGGGAGCTGTTTTTT. It yields the protein CASRSTYSGGTGELFF.

V usage is TRBV28 and J usage is TRBJ1-2; 9 positions agree with TRBD1. After removal of 5 bases from V and 10 bases from J, the junction contained 11 bases not matched to a gene. Germline V gives CDR1 MDHEN, CDR2 SYDVKM. This CDR3 is 14 amino acids long. CDR3 DNA: TGTGCCAGCAGTCCCGGATGGACAGGGGAAGACTACACCTTC. Residues: CASSPGWTGEDYTF.

This sequence joins TRBV14 and TRBJ2-1; 12 positions agree with TRBD2. The germline gives CDR1 SGHDN, CDR2 FVKESK. This CDR3 spans 20 amino acids. Trimming removed 4 bases from V and 3 bases from J; junction bases left unmatched: 16. CDR3 DNA: TGTGCCAGCAGCCCGATGGCTAGCGGGAGGGCCGGGGACTACTACAATGAGCAGTTCTTC. Amino acid sequence: CASSPMASGRAGDYYNEQFF. Filled out from reference TRBV14 and TRBJ2-1, the complete variable domain reads EAGVTQFPSHSVIEKGQTVTLRCDPISGHDNLYWYRRVMGKEIKFLLHFVKESKQDESGMPNNRFLAERTGGTYSTLKVQPAELEDSGVYFCASSPMASGRAGDYYNEQFFGPGTRLTVL.

This clone occurred once. A single base is all that separates this from a far larger clone, so a read error is likely. Other DNA sequences in this specimen translate into the identical CDR3. The chain's CDR3 is CASSFGMLNTEAFF. DNA for the CDR3: TGTGCCAGCAGCTTCGGGATGTTGAACACTGAAGCCTTCTTT. The J gene is TRBJ1-1, the V gene TRBV7-2; D is uncertain. Germline lookup yields CDR1 SGHTA and CDR2 FQGNSA. This CDR3 is 14 amino acids long.